Listed below are T cell receptor beta chains from one sample, sequenced in a study of T-cell memory formation after mild COVID-19. Using its own MiXCR run on the 5' RACE reads, TCRdb lists one record per CDR3 protein. Altogether roughly 40,000 distinct CDR3 sequences are present, over 6.5% being singletons, with the ten largest covering about 0.8%. Sequences were obtained from PBMCs or a T cell subset sorted from them (not recorded which). These receptors originate from an adult who had mild COVID-19 (a few samples of this study predate the infection). Cell type and time point are not known. CDR3s include the opening cysteine and the closing phenylalanine or tryptophan. A D gene is named only where the DNA matches it firmly. Part of the rows lack a size; the others show once, few, many or a class for expanded clones.

V gene	D gene	clone size	J gene	CDR3 DNA	CDR3 protein
TRBV12-3/TRBV12-4	TRBD1	few	TRBJ1-2	TGTGCCAGCTTTAAGGGGGCGCGCGGCTATGGCTACACCTTC	CASFKGARGYGYTF
TRBV14	.	.	TRBJ1-2	TGTGCCAGCAGCCAAGATCCGACAGTCTATGGCTACACCTTC	CASSQDPTVYGYTF
TRBV7-8	TRBD1	many	TRBJ2-2	TGTGCCAGCAGCTCGTGGACAGGGAAAGGCGGGGAGCTGTTTTTT	CASSSWTGKGGELFF
TRBV6-6	TRBD2	few	TRBJ2-2	TGTGCCAGCAGTTCACTAGCGGGGGGGAACACCGGGGAGCTGTTTTTT	CASSSLAGGNTGELFF
TRBV5-1	.	many	TRBJ2-2	TGCGCCAGCAGCTTGGGCACCGCTATCGGGGAGCTGTTTTTT	CASSLGTAIGELFF
TRBV3-1	.	.	TRBJ1-2	TGTGCCAGCAGTCTCGGGACCGCAGTTAAGAACTATGGCTACACCTTC	CASSLGTAVKNYGYTF
TRBV5-8	.	few	TRBJ1-2	TGTGCCAGCAGCTTGGGAATGTTCTACAGTTCCTCCTATGGCTACACCTTC	CASSLGMFYSSSYGYTF
TRBV24-1	TRBD2	.	TRBJ2-5	TGTGCCACCCCTATTTGGGGGGGACTTAAAGAGACCCAGTACTTC	CATPIWGGLKETQYF
TRBV11-3	TRBD2	.	TRBJ2-3	TGTGCCAGCAGCCTTAGCGGGACCGCCCCGGATTTT	CASSLSGTAPDF
TRBV4-3	.	.	TRBJ1-4	TGCGCCAGCAGCCTTGACTCACAGGGTTACGGCGAAAAACTGTTTTTT	CASSLDSQGYGEKLFF
TRBV18	TRBD2	many	TRBJ2-7	TGTGCCAGCTCACCCGGGACTAGATCCCTTCTTACCTACGAGCAGTACTTC	CASSPGTRSLLTYEQYF